This T cell receptor beta chain was found in a study of blood T cell repertoires in COVID-19 (dated by TCRdb to 2019 to 2021). Notes on the research overall: The collaborator samples originated in the United States, Italy and Spain and spanned the acute and convalescent phases of COVID-19. The repertoires were released in a freely available public database meant as a resource for research on the immune response to SARS-CoV-2. A de-identified subject ID, COVID-19 status, age in years and sex were almost always included in the sample metadata. Samples came from the ongoing ImmuneRACE study (first 160 participants) plus 1,254 subjects from 6 global collaborators. The dataset comprised deeply sampled blood TCRbeta repertoires from subjects exposed to, actively infected with, or recovered from COVID-19. The prospective study material was composed of cDNA or gDNA derived from T cells, B-cell-depleted T cells, or PBMCs. HLA class I and class II types, where available, came from metadata supplied by the sample provider rather than from assay-based typing.

In regard to this clone: Which antigen it targets is not known. The sample holds no much larger clone one base away, and base qualities are not on file.

TCRbeta CDR3 regions were amplified from genomic DNA using the immunoSEQ Assay, a bias-controlled multiplex PCR. The authors' pipeline ran thus. Within the assay, amplification of reference gene primers was used to estimate how many nucleated cells each sample contained. To quantify the absolute abundance of each unique TCRbeta CDR3 rearrangement, sequence reads were collapsed and filtered. For each sample, productive Simpson clonality was calculated as the square root of Simpson's diversity index across productive rearrangements. Held by TCRdb, this immuneACCESS table contains in-frame sequences only and omits some clones. Under half of the omission traces to an unresolved V gene where checked; the cause of the rest is unknown. V, J and clone size reflect that table, while D and trimming were determined from the DNA. A total of 250,000 or so clones appear in this sample, approximately 84% of them only once. The ten most abundant clones make up roughly 1.8% of the sample.

Study-wide conclusions, independent of this receptor: How much clinical and demographic metadata was included differed by source and by participant, and the metadata was provided uncurated.

Participants in the prospective study were enrolled through a virtual design, were aged 18 to 89 years, and lived in some 24 United States geographic areas. In the prospective study, participants were assigned to cohorts based on the clinical history participants reported in a screening survey and a study questionnaire. Recovered participants in ImmuneRACE Cohort 3 were defined as having two consecutive negative NP/OP PCR tests, clearance from a healthcare professional, or resolution of symptoms. Each participant in the prospective study had whole blood, serum and a nasopharyngeal or oropharyngeal swab collected by mobile phlebotomists. Prospective study participants could optionally give additional blood draws and questionnaires over an approximately two-month period. Blood samples from the prospective study were shipped frozen or at room temperature prior to DNA extraction. The TCR sequence derives from a man between 60 and 75 years old who had recovered from COVID-19. Specimen: PBMCs or T cells enriched from blood (not recorded which).

The DNA sequence follows: TGTGCCAGCAGCCAAGTTTCGAGCATCGGCACTGAAGCTTTCTTT. Translated, it reads CASSQVSSIGTEAFF. Recombination joined TRBV3-1 (or the pseudogene TRBV3-2) with TRBJ1-1; the D gene lacks a confident call. According to the germline V gene (reference sequence), CDR1 reads LGHDT and CDR2 reads YNNKEL. The CDR3, cysteine through phenylalanine, is 15 amino acids long. Of all the DNA, just the CDR3 is kept, 45 bases in frame from base 1. V is pared back by 1 base and J by 4 bases, with 13 bases lying between the germline termini.